The following is a TCR beta chain sequence with its context. This clone has a single count. Its antigen is unknown. No quality values exist for individual bases; no much larger clone is one base distant. The entry originates in a study of cytomegalovirus exposure and HLA in healthy donors (dated by TCRdb to about 2017). As for the study more broadly: An earlier analysis of approximately 640 of the donors reported roughly 300 Gb of sequence data and 117 million unique TCR beta sequences from about 179 million T cells. Roughly 300 gigabases of sequencing data and 91 million or so unique TCR sequences made up an early release that covered around 640 HLA-typed donors. The genetic ancestry cluster associated with self-reported Caucasian donors included 81% of the approximately 410 genotyped donors. The aim of the study was to test whether cataloging public T cell receptors could identify signatures of past pathogen exposure. The T cell repertoires of 666 subjects were profiled by immunosequencing and related to cytomegalovirus serostatus. Besides the first cohort of under 700 subjects, a separate validation cohort made up of over a hundred different subjects was used. To predict cytomegalovirus infection status, the study brought together high-throughput TCR immunosequencing, statistical association of individual TCRs with disease status, and machine learning. In a later analysis, previously published TCR beta repertoires from 670 or so donors were re-analyzed and high-resolution HLA genotyping was added so that TCR occurrence patterns could be studied. In the later analysis, no new phenotypic data were used to find candidate immune exposures; instead, reliance was placed on TCR beta sequences and their occurrence across donors. An earlier analysis of a few hundred of the donors applied high-throughput TCR beta sequencing to assess whether each TCR beta V gene segment acted as functional or pseudogenic. Alongside the repertoire data, information on donor age, sex, ethnicity and CMV serostatus was compiled. Genome-wide SNP genotypes for about 60% of the 666 donors were used in a later genetic analysis, which treated that subset as a discovery cohort. Every repertoire in the discovery cohort had been generated on one and the same sequencing platform. HLA typing covered class I and class II loci at four-digit resolution. Typing coverage differed by locus: A, B, C, DRB1 and DQB1 were typed in roughly 620-630 donors, DQA1 in about 560, DPA1 in some 610, and DPB1 in 450 to 490. About five DR-DQ haplotypes were handled as single units for association and clustering because linkage in the cohort was strong. Among 398 genotyped donors of the cohort, an average of approximately 250,000 unique TCR beta nucleotide sequences were sequenced per donor, 15% to 20% of them non-productive.

Overall study outcomes, separate from this receptor: At a false discovery rate of 0.05, a later analysis linked around 17,000 TCR beta sequences to specific HLA alleles. Correlated functional status among segregating V segments might reflect linkage disequilibrium, but an unknown experimental factor could not be ruled out. Some IMGT-functional V segments, including TRBV6-2 and TRBV6-3, could not be distinguished by the 87-base-pair reads and were therefore excluded. A later analysis reported that several top co-occurrence clusters appeared linked to parvovirus B19, influenza, CMV and Epstein-Barr virus. The study listed approximately 160 TCR beta chains as associated with cytomegalovirus. Sequencing depth was assumed to be roughly uniform across donors in the presence/absence analyses, though that assumption may not hold. Because counts were too low, about 17 rarely observed V segments, including chromosome 9 orphons, were excluded from the earlier analysis of under 650 of the donors. HLA typing was unavailable for some donors at each locus, so association tests used only the typed subset. In a later analysis, HLA-associated TCR beta chains were found to be more clonally expanded and to have lower generation probabilities than equally common non-associated chains. The sequencing pipeline was judged likely to have produced a cluster of highly shared sequence variants as a technical artifact. The cohort was sequenced for TCR beta chains only, and without alpha or paired-chain data the features that could be detected were limited. The classifier was reported to diagnose cytomegalovirus status with high specificity and sensitivity in both the original and validation cohorts. According to the authors, the approach could potentially be generalized to other disease states and immunological phenotypes. In a later genetic analysis, fewer N-insertions in productive TCRs were reported among donors in an Asian-associated ancestry cluster than the roughly 640-donor mean. According to a later analysis, TCR association rates differed among HLA loci, with DRB1 alleles showing the most associated TCRs and HLA-C alleles showing the fewest. Three of the identified cytomegalovirus-associated TCR beta chains were confirmed in vitro to be specific for cytomegalovirus antigens. When HLA alleles, especially DR and DQ, strongly co-occurred, TCR associations were difficult to assign to individual alleles. A further reported finding was that TCR beta sequences accurately predicted the HLA-A and HLA-B alleles for most subjects in the first cohort. According to a later analysis, most CMV-associated TCR beta chains appeared to be HLA-restricted, and the HLA associations seemed to be driven largely by CMV exposure. Immune exposure information for the cohort was limited to CMV serostatus. V-gene and J-gene trimming of TCR beta chains was associated with a missense DCLRE1C variant in a later genetic analysis, and the association was replicated in an independent cohort. An earlier analysis of 450 to 750 of the donors showed that most TCR beta V segments appeared in productive rearrangements either about 87% or about 30% of the time, which broadly matched IMGT annotations. Most TCR sequences were seen in very few donors, while some public TCRs were found in many individuals.

CDR1 and CDR2 are read off the germline V gene as SGHAT and FQNNGV. V ends up 8 bases short and J 5 bases short, with an unmatched junction base count of 11. There are 14 amino acids in the CDR3, from cysteine to phenylalanine inclusive. Here the CDR3 DNA is all that survives: 42 bases in frame from base 1. The cohort comprised some 680 healthy bone marrow donors. At the time of sampling, all cohort members were nominally healthy, though unrecorded immune exposures were likely present. The donor tested CMV seronegative and was one of the 352 seronegative cohort members. A peripheral blood sample was collected from each donor, and TCR beta sequencing was performed on peripheral blood mononuclear cells. Genomic DNA was extracted from the blood cell samples with the Qiagen DNeasy Blood Extraction Kit. The method behind the library was the immunoSEQ multiplex PCR assay. For the multiplex PCR, a mixture combining 60 forward primers for TCR Vbeta segments and 13 reverse primers for TCR Jbeta segments was used. Amplification of the CDR3 region of rearranged TCR beta genes was performed with a multiplex PCR assay on genomic DNA. The Illumina HiSeq System was used to sequence the amplified TCR beta libraries as 87-base-pair reads. In the authors' own workflow: A later analysis counted some 74 million unique TCR beta chains across the roughly 700 repertoires, and roughly 11 million of these chains were shared by at least two donors. Raw reads were error-corrected and collapsed into unique sequences by a nearest-neighbor algorithm in which closely related sequences were merged to remove PCR and sequencing errors. Alignment of CDR3 sequences to IMGT reference sequences was used to assign V, D and J gene segments. For a sequence to be retained, a match of at least six nucleotides was required to both a V gene segment and a J gene segment. A rearrangement was called productive if the CDR3 had no stop codons and remained in frame with V and J, and every other rearrangement was called non-productive. CDR3 was defined by IMGT convention, running from the second conserved V-encoded cysteine to the conserved J-encoded phenylalanine. In an earlier analysis of more than 550 of the donors, sequences lacking an unambiguous match to a single V gene segment were excluded. In an earlier analysis of 500 to 750 of the donors, V segments were called functional above 56.7% productive rearrangements and were called segregating when the between-donor standard deviation exceeded 5%. A statistical classification framework was built for diagnosing cytomegalovirus status from the catalog of TCR beta chain sequences. In a later analysis, V and J genes were assigned by comparing TCR nucleotide sequences against IMGT/GENE-DB human TR gene sequences. In a later analysis, CDR3 sequences and most-parsimonious VDJ recombination scenarios were assigned using the TCRdist pipeline. A later analysis defined each TCR beta chain by its CDR3 amino acid sequence plus V-gene family, and excluded reads lacking a unique V-gene family. In a later analysis, some 600 highly shared, low-generation-probability nucleotide sequences were removed to address suspected cross-contamination and a sequencing artifact. A later analysis calculated a clonal expansion index for each public chain from normalized within-repertoire ranks of inferred template counts. A later analysis computed generation probabilities with a VDJ recombination model fitted to out-of-frame rearrangements, and checked the results against IGoR. In a later analysis, TCR-TCR, TCR-HLA and TCR-CMV co-occurrence was scored with hypergeometric tests, and a repertoire-size bias correction was applied to TCR pairs. To estimate false discovery rates, a later analysis permuted the HLA or CMV assignments 20 times. A later analysis grouped co-occurring TCRs with DBSCAN, adding TCRdist sequence similarity when clustering within HLA-allele-positive subsets. Co-occurrence clustering excluded repertoires with fewer than 30,000 or more than 120,000 public chains, plus five with anomalous nucleotide sharing. TCRdb holds this immuneACCESS table with in-frame rearrangements only. Some clones are missing; in checked studies, unresolved V genes explain under half, and the rest has no known cause. V and J calls and clone size are as listed in that table; D and trimming were resolved from the DNA. The sample table shows about 130,000 clones, and around 80% are seen once. About 1.8% of the sample is held by the ten biggest clonotypes.

This clonotype was obtained from a woman aged 50 to 60 in good health and CMV-seronegative. The chain employs TRBV11-2 and TRBJ1-2; the central 7 bases match TRBD1. The specimen was PBMCs. The DNA is as follows: TGTGCCAGCGACCCCGACAGGGTCCAGTATGGCTACACCTTC. Protein translation: CASDPDRVQYGYTF. Reference TRBV11-2 and TRBJ1-2 proteins supply the regions before and after the CDR3; the full variable domain is: EAGVAQSPRYKIIEKRQSVAFWCNPISGHATLYWYQQILGQGPKLLIQFQNNGVVDDSQLPKDRFSAERLKGVDSTLKIQPAKLEDSAVYLCASDPDRVQYGYTFGSGTRLTVV.